These T cell receptor beta chains were read from a single sample in a study of blood T cells in healthy people across ages. TCRdb ran MiXCR on the 5' RACE reads and lists one entry per CDR3 protein. The data show over 1.5 million distinct CDR3 sequences, about 49% seen once. Sequencing was performed on blood. The receptors originated from a woman aged 40 to 55 in good health. CDR3s include the opening cysteine and the closing phenylalanine or tryptophan. Fields, in order: clone size, J gene, V gene, D gene, CDR3 DNA, CDR3 protein. A D gene is named only where the DNA matches it firmly. Clone size is shown for a subset of rows, as once, few, many or a class of expanded clone.

few,TRBJ2-5,TRBV7-2,NA,TGTGCCAGCAGCTCAACGCTTAGTGGGGCAGAGACCCAGTACTTC,CASSSTLSGAETQYF
NA,TRBJ2-5,TRBV4-3,NA,TGCGCCAGCAGCCAAGAATGGCTGGGGAACCAAGAGACCCAGTACTTC,CASSQEWLGNQETQYF
NA,TRBJ2-1,TRBV5-6,TRBD2,TGTGCCAGCAGCTTCGGCGGGGGGTATCTGGATGAGCAGTTCTTC,CASSFGGGYLDEQFF
few,TRBJ2-4,TRBV4-1,NA,TGCGCCAGCAGCCAAGATAAGGAGTGGGACATTCAGTACTTC,CASSQDKEWDIQYF
once,TRBJ2-7,TRBV28,NA,TGTGCCAGCAGTCCTTATCGCTACGAGCAGTACTTC,CASSPYRYEQYF
NA,TRBJ2-5,TRBV29-1,TRBD1,TGCAGCTCCCGGACAGGGATTGATGAGCAGTACTTC,CSSRTGIDEQYF
NA,TRBJ2-1,TRBV7-3,TRBD2,TGTGCCAGCAGCTCAACCGGGGGGGTGGACAATGAGCAGTTCTTC,CASSSTGGVDNEQFF
NA,TRBJ2-7,TRBV3-1,NA,TGTGCCAGCAGCCAACTCGAATACGAGCAGTACTTC,CASSQLEYEQYF
once,TRBJ2-2,TRBV28,NA,TGTGCCAGCAGTCCCTCCGGGAGAAGGAACACCGGGGAGCTGTTTTTT,CASSPSGRRNTGELFF
few,TRBJ1-6,TRBV7-2,TRBD1,TGTGCCAGCAGCTCCGGACAGGGGGGGAATTCACCCCTCCACTTT,CASSSGQGGNSPLHF
NA,TRBJ2-5,TRBV28,NA,TGTGCCAGCAGTTTGGGATCCTGGGGGACCCAGTACTTC,CASSLGSWGTQYF
NA,TRBJ1-2,TRBV27,NA,TGTGCCAGCAGTTTTGGCAGAAGCACTAACTATGGCTACACCTTC,CASSFGRSTNYGYTF
NA,TRBJ1-6,TRBV25-1,NA,TGTGCCAACAGTGGACAGAGCTCCTATAATTCACCCCTCCACTTT,CANSGQSSYNSPLHF
NA,TRBJ2-3,TRBV7-2,NA,TGTGCCAGCAGCGCAGGGGGGAGATTCACAGATACGCAGTATTTT,CASSAGGRFTDTQYF
NA,TRBJ2-1,TRBV20-1,TRBD2,TGCAGCGAATTAGCGGGCCCATACAATGAGCAGTTATTC,CSELAGPYNEQLF
NA,TRBJ2-5,TRBV3-1,NA,TGTGCCAGCAGCCCCCCACAGTTAAACCAAGAGACCCAGTACTTC,CASSPPQLNQETQYF
NA,TRBJ1-1,TRBV6-4,NA,TGTGCCAGCGTTCATGGAATCTTGGACACTGAAGCTTTCTTT,CASVHGILDTEAFF
NA,TRBJ2-5,TRBV6-6,TRBD2,TGTGCCAGCAGCCCGGAGCTCGGGGGGGCCGGGGAGACCCAGTACTTC,CASSPELGGAGETQYF
NA,TRBJ2-1,TRBV20-1,TRBD2,TGCAGTGGCACGACCGGGACTAGCGTCGATGAGCAGTTCTTC,CSGTTGTSVDEQFF
few,TRBJ1-2,TRBV28,NA,TGTGCCAGCAGGACGCAGAACTATGGCTACACCTTC,CASRTQNYGYTF
many,TRBJ2-1,TRBV5-8,NA,TGTGCCAGCAGCCAGTGGGCGGTGGAGCAGTTCTTC,CASSQWAVEQFF
once,TRBJ2-6,TRBV3-1,NA,TGTGCCAGCAGCCAAGCCCCGCCCTCTGGGGCCAACGTCCTGACTTTC,CASSQAPPSGANVLTF
many,TRBJ2-5,TRBV20-1,NA,TGCAGTGCTAGGGTCCGGCTAGCAGTCCAAGAGACCCAGTACTTC,CSARVRLAVQETQYF
NA,TRBJ2-5,TRBV7-6,NA,TGTGCCAGCAGCTTAAGTAGCCCTCAAGAGACCCAGTACTTC,CASSLSSPQETQYF
NA,TRBJ1-4,TRBV7-2,NA,TGTGCCAGCAGCCCTACCTACGCTAATGAAAAACTGTTTTTT,CASSPTYANEKLFF
NA,TRBJ1-5,TRBV12-3/TRBV12-4,NA,TGTGCCAGCAGTTTAGAGGGGAGGATCAGACCCCAGCATTTT,CASSLEGRIRPQHF
NA,TRBJ1-5,TRBV28,TRBD1,TGTGCCAGCAGTTTCCGGGGACAGTCCAGCCTCCTGCATTTT,CASSFRGQSSLLHF
NA,TRBJ2-5,TRBV6-1,NA,TGTGCCAGCAGTGAATATTTCAGGGGCGAGACCCAGTACTTC,CASSEYFRGETQYF
once,TRBJ2-3,TRBV20-1,NA,TGCAGTGCTAAGACAGGTCCAGATACGCAGTATTTT,CSAKTGPDTQYF
NA,TRBJ2-5,TRBV29-1,TRBD1,TGCAGCGTTGGACAGGGTGGAGGCGGCGAGTACTTC,CSVGQGGGGEYF
NA,TRBJ2-7,TRBV6-9,TRBD2,TGTGCCAGCAGTTACCCAGCGGGGGGATCCTACGAGCAGTACTTC,CASSYPAGGSYEQYF
NA,TRBJ2-2,TRBV5-6,TRBD1,TGTGCCAGCAGCCTCCGGACAGGGGTGACCACCGGGGAGCTGTTTTTT,CASSLRTGVTTGELFF
NA,TRBJ2-3,TRBV7-6,NA,TGTGCCAGCAGCTATTCCCAGGGTGGCACAGATACGCAGTATTTT,CASSYSQGGTDTQYF
NA,TRBJ1-2,TRBV6-2/TRBV6-3,NA,TGTGCCAGCAGCTGGTCATCACCGAGCGGCTACACCTTC,CASSWSSPSGYTF
NA,TRBJ2-5,TRBV3-1,TRBD2,TGTGCCAGCAGCCAAGATGGTCCCCTAGCGGGGGGAGGAGAGACCCAGTACTTC,CASSQDGPLAGGGETQYF
NA,TRBJ2-5,TRBV5-6,NA,TGTGCCAGCAGCCCGGTTCATCAAGAGACCCAGTACTTC,CASSPVHQETQYF
once,TRBJ1-1,TRBV6-1,TRBD1,TGTGCCAGCAGTGAAACCAGGACAGGTATGAACACTGAAGCTTTCTTT,CASSETRTGMNTEAFF
NA,TRBJ2-2,TRBV10-3,NA,TGTGCCATCAGTACAGGGTCCACCGGGGAGCTGTTTTTT,CAISTGSTGELFF
NA,TRBJ1-2,TRBV9,NA,TGTGCCAGCAGCGTAGTGGCGGAACCCGTTAACTATGGCTACACCTTC,CASSVVAEPVNYGYTF
NA,TRBJ2-3,TRBV5-1,TRBD2,TGCGCCAGCAGCTCCGTCGGACTAGCGGGGGGAGCAGATACGCAGTATTTT,CASSSVGLAGGADTQYF
NA,TRBJ1-6,TRBV20-1,NA,TGCGGTGCTAGAGATCGGACTAATAATTCACCCCTCCACTTT,CGARDRTNNSPLHF
many,TRBJ1-1,TRBV5-6,NA,TGTGCCAGCAGCTTGGCCCTGAACACTGAAGCTTTCTTT,CASSLALNTEAFF
few,TRBJ2-6,TRBV7-9,NA,TGTGCCAGCAGCTTAATCGTGGGGGCTACCGCTGGGGCCAACGTCCTGACTTTC,CASSLIVGATAGANVLTF
NA,TRBJ2-1,TRBV3-1,NA,TGTGCCAGCAGCTCTGGGGGGATGACCTACAATGAGCAGTTCTTC,CASSSGGMTYNEQFF
NA,TRBJ1-2,TRBV6-5,NA,TGTGCCAGCAGTTACGGTCCGGGCTCCTATGGCTACACCTTC,CASSYGPGSYGYTF
NA,TRBJ2-5,TRBV12-3/TRBV12-4,NA,TGTACCAGCACAGAAAGGTCTTACCAAGAGACCCAGTACTTC,CTSTERSYQETQYF
once,TRBJ2-5,TRBV7-2,TRBD1,TGTGCCTGCAGCTTCTCCGGGGGACAGGGAATCTACGGGCAGTACTTC,CACSFSGGQGIYGQYF
NA,TRBJ2-7,TRBV18,TRBD2,TGTGCCAGCTCGCCGACTAGCGGACCAATCAATGAGCAGTACTTC,CASSPTSGPINEQYF
NA,TRBJ1-1,TRBV12-3/TRBV12-4,NA,TGTGCCAGCATGGCGGGGACTGAAGCTTTCTTT,CASMAGTEAFF
NA,TRBJ2-3,TRBV6-6,TRBD1,TGTGCCAGCCGACAGGGGATAACAGATACGCAGTATTTT,CASRQGITDTQYF
NA,TRBJ1-4,TRBV6-5,TRBD1,TGTGCCAGCAGCTACGCAGGGGGCCGTGAAAAACTGTTTTTT,CASSYAGGREKLFF
few,TRBJ2-7,TRBV20-1,TRBD1,TGCAGTGCTAGAGTATTACAGGGGAGCTACGAGCAGTACTTC,CSARVLQGSYEQYF
NA,TRBJ2-1,TRBV7-2,TRBD2,TGTGCCAGCAGCTTATCGCGTCCGGGACTAGCGGGGGGGCGAACTTACAATGAGCAGTTCTTC,CASSLSRPGLAGGRTYNEQFF
NA,TRBJ2-7,TRBV12-3/TRBV12-4,NA,TGTGCCAGCAGTTTAGCGGGGGTAGCCTACGAGCAGTACTTC,CASSLAGVAYEQYF